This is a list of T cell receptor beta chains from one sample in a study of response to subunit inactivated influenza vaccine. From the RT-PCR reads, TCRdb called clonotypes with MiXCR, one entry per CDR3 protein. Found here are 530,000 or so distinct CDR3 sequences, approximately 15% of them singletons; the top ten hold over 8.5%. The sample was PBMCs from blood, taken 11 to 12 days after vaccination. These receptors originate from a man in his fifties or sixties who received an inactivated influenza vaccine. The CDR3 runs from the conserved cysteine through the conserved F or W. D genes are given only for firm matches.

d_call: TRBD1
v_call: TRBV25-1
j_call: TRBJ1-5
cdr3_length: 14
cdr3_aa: CASGPGQGNQPQHF

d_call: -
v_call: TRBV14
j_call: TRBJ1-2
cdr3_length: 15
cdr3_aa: CASSPHATGIYGYTF

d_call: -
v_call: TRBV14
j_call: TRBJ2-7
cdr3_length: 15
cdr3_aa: CASSRVGLGTYEQYF

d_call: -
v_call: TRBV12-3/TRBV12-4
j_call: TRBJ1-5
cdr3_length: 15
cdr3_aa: CASSLSWQNNQPQHF

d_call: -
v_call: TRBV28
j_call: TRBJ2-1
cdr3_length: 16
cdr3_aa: CASTLLGGFPDNEQFF

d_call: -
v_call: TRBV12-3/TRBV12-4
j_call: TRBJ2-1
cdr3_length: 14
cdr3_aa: CASSLALPYNEQFF

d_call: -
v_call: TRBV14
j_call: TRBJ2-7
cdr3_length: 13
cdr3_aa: CASSQVLASEQYF

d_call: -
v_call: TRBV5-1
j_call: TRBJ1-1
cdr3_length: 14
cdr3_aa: CASSLLTATPEAFF

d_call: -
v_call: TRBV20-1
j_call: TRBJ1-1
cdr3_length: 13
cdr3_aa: CSARDWEGAEAFF

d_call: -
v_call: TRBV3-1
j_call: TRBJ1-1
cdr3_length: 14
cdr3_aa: CASSQAPWNTEAFF

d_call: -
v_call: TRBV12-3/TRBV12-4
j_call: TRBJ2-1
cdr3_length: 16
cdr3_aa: CASRRAEGSSYNEQFF

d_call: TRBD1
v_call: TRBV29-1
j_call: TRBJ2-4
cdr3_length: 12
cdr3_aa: CSAGTGENIQYF

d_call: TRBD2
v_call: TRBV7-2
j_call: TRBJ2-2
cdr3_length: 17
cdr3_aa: CASSILAGGVNTGELFF

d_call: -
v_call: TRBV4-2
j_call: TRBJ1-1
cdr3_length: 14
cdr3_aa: CASSQATVNTEAFF

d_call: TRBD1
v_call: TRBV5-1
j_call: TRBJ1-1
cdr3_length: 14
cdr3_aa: CASSLQGPNTEAFF

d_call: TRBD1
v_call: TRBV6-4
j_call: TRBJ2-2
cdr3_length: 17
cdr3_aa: CASSDYYDRVGTGELFF

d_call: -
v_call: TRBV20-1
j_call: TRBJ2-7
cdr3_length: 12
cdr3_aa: CSASGSRYEQYF

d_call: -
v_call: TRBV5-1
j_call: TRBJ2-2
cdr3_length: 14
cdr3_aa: CASRESVRTGDLFF

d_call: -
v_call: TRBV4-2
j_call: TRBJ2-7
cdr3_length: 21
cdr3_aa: CAMGPGLFCCSGSLSSYEQYF

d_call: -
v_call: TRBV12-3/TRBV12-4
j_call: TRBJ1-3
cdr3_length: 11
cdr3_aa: CASRGAPTIYF

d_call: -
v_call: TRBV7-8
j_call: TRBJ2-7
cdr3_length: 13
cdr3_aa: CASSLARGNEQYF

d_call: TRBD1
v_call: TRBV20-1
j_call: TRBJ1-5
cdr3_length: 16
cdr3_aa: CSAPRGTGDSGQPQHF

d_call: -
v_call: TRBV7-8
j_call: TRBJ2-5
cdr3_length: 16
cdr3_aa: CATEQSFHTDQETQYF

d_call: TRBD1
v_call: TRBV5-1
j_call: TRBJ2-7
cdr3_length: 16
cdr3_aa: CASSSYPGQGSYEQYF

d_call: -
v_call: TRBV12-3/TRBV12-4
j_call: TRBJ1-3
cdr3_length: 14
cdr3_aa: CASSLLISRNTIYF

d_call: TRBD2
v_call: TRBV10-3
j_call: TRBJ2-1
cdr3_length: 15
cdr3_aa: CAISEGTSSYNEQFF

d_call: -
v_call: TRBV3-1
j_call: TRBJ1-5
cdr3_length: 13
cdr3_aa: CASSQDWNQPQHF